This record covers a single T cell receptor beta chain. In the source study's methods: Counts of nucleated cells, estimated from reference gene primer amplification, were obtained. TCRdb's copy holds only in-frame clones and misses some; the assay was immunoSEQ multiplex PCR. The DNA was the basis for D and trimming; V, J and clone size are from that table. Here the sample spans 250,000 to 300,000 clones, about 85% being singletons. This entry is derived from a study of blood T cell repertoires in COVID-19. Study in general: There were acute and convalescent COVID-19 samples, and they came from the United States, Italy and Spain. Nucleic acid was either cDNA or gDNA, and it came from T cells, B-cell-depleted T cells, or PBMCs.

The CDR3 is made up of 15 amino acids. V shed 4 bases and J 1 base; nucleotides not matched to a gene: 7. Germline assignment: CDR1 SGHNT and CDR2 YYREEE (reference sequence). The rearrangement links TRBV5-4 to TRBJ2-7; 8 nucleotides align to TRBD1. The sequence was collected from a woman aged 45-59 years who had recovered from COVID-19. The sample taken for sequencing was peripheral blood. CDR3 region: CASSTGGSKSYEQYF. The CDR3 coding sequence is TGTGCCAGCAGCACAGGGGGTAGTAAATCCTACGAGCAGTACTTC.